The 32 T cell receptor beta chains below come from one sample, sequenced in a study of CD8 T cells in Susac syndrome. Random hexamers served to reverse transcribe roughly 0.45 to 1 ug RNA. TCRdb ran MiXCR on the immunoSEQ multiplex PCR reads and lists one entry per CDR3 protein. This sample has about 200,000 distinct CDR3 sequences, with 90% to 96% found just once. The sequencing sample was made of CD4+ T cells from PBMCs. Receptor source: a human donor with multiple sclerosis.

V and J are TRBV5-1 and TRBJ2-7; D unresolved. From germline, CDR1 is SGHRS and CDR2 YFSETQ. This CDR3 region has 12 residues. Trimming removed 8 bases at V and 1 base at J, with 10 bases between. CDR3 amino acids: CASSKESYEQYF. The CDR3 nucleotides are TGCGCCAGTTCAAAAGAGTCCTACGAGCAGTACTTC.

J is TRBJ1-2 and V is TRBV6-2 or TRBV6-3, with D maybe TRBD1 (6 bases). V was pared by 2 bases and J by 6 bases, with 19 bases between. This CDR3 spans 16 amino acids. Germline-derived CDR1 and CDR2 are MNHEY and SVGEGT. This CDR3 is CASSYISTGFNDGYTF. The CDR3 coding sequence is TGTGCCAGCAGTTACATCTCCACAGGGTTCAACGATGGCTACACCTTC.

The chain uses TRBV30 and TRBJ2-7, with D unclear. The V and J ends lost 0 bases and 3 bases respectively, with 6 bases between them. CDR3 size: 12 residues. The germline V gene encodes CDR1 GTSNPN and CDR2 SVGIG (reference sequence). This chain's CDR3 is CAWSVDSYEQYF. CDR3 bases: TGTGCCTGGAGTGTAGATAGCTACGAGCAGTACTTC.

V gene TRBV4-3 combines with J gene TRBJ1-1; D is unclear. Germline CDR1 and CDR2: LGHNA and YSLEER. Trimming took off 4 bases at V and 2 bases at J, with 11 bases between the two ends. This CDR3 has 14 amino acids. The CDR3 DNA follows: TGCGCCAGCAGCCGGCTCGGGAGTAACACTGAAGCTTTCTTT. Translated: CASSRLGSNTEAFF.

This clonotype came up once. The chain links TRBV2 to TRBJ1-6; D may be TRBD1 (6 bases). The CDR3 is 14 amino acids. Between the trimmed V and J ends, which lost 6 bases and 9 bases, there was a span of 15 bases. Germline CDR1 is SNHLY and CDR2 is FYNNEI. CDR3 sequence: CASSEQGWSSPLHF. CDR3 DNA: TGTGCCAGCAGCGAACAGGGCTGGAGTTCACCCCTCCACTTT.

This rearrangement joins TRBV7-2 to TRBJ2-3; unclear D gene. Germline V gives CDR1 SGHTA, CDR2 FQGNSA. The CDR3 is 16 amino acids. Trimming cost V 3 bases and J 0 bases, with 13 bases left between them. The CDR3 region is CASSFRLRSSTDTQYF. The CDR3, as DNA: TGTGCCAGCAGCTTCCGACTTCGCTCAAGCACAGATACGCAGTATTTT.

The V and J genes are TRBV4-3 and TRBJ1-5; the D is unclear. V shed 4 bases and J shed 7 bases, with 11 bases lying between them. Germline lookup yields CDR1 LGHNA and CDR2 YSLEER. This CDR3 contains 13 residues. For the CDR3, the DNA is TGCGCCAGCAGCCCTCGTTACGAACAGCCCCAGCATTTT. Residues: CASSPRYEQPQHF.

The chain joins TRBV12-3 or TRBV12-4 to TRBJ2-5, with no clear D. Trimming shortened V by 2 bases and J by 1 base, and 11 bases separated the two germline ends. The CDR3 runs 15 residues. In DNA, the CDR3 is TGTGCCAGCAGTTTAATAGTCGGTAGCCAAGAGACCCAGTACTTC. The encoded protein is CASSLIVGSQETQYF.

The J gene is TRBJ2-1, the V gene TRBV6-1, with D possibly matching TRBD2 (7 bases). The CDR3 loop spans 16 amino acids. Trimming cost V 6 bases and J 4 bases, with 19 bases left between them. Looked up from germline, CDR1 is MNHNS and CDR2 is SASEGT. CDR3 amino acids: CASSPMGGASYNEQFF. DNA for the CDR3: TGTGCCAGCAGCCCAATGGGGGGGGCCTCATACAATGAGCAGTTCTTC.

CDR3 DNA sequence: TGTGCCAGCAGCCAAGATGTGGAGCTGTTTTTT. Amino acid sequence: CASSQDVELFF. The chain employs TRBV3-1 and TRBJ2-2; D remains unclear. V lost 0 bases, J lost 10 bases, and 3 bases lay in between. This CDR3 region has 11 residues. In germline, CDR1 is LGHDT, CDR2 YNNKEL (reference sequence).

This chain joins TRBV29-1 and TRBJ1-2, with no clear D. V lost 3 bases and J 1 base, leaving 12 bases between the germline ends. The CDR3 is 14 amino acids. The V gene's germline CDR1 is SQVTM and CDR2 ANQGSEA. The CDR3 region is CSVDSLALNYGYTF. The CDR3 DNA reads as TGCAGCGTTGACAGTTTGGCCCTTAACTATGGCTACACCTTC.

The CDR3 here is CAWNMGETQYF. DNA for the CDR3: TGTGCCTGGAACATGGGGGAGACCCAGTACTTC. V usage is TRBV30 and J usage is TRBJ2-5, with D unclear. V was trimmed by 4 bases and J by 5 bases, leaving 8 bases between them. Germline assignment: CDR1 GTSNPN and CDR2 SVGIG (reference sequence). The CDR3 totals 11 residues.

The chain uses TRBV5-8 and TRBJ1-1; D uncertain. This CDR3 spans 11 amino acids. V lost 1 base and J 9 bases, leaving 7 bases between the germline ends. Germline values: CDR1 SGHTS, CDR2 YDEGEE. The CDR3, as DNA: TGTGCCAGCAGCTTGTGGGAGCAAGCTTTCTTT. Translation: CASSLWEQAFF.

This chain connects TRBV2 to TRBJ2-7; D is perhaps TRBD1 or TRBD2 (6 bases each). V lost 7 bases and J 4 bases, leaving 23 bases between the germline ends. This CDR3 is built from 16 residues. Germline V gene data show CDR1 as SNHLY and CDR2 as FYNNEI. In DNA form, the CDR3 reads TGTGCCAGCACATTTGGGGGATCGGGGGCGGGGTACGAGCAGTACTTC. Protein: CASTFGGSGAGYEQYF.

CDR3 loop: CASSEITGNIQYF. For the CDR3, the DNA is TGTGCCAGCAGTGAAATAACAGGGAACATTCAGTACTTC. V usage is TRBV6-1 and J usage is TRBJ2-4, with a weak D call TRBD1 (6 bases). Germline V gene lookup returns CDR1 MNHNS and CDR2 SASEGT. The CDR3 has 13 residues. V was pared by 2 bases and J by 7 bases, with 9 bases between.

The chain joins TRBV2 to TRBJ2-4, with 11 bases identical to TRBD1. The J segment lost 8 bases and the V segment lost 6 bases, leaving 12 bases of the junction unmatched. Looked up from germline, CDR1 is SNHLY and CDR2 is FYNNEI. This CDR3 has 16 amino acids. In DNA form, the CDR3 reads TGTGCCAGCAGACCCGGGACAGGGGGACCGTTATACATTCAGTACTTC. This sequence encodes CASRPGTGGPLYIQYF.

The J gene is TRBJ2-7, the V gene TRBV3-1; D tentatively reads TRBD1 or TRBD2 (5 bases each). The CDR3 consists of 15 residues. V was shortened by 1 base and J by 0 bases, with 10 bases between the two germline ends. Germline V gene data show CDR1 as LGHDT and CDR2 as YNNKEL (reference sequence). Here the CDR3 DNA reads TGTGCCAGCAGCCAAGGGTGGGGGAGCTCCTACGAGCAGTACTTC. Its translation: CASSQGWGSSYEQYF.

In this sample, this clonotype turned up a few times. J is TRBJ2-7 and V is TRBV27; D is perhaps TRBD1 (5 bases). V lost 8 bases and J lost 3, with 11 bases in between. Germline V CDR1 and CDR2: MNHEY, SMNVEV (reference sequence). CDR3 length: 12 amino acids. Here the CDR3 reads CASSDRGYEQYF. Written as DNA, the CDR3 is TGTGCCAGCTCTGACAGAGGCTACGAGCAGTACTTC.

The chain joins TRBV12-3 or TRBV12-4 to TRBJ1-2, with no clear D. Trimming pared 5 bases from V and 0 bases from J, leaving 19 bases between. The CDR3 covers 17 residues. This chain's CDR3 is CASSPLRAGRSNYGYTF. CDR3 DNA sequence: TGTGCCAGCAGTCCATTGCGGGCGGGGAGATCTAACTATGGCTACACCTTC.

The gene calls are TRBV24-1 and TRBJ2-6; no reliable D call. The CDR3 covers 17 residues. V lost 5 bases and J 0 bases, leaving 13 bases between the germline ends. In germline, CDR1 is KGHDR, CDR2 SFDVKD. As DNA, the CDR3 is TGTGCCACCAGTGGTTCGGAGTCAAACTCTGGGGCCAACGTCCTGACTTTC. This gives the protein CATSGSESNSGANVLTF.

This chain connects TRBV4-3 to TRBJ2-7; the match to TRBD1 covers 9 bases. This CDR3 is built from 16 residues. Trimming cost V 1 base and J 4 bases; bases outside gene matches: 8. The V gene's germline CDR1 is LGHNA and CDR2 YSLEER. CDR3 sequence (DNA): TGCGCCAGCAGCCAAGTTGACGGGACAGGGCCTTACGAGCAGTACTTC. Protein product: CASSQVDGTGPYEQYF.

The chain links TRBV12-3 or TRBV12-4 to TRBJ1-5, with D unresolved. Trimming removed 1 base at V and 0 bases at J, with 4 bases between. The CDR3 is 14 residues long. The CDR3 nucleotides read TGTGCCAGCAGTTTAGGGACTAGCAATCAGCCCCAGCATTTT. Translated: CASSLGTSNQPQHF.

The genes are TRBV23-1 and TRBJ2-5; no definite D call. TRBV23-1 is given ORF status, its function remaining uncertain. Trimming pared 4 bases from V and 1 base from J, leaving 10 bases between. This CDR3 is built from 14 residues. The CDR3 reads CASSRLRIQETQYF. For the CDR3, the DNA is TGCGCCAGCAGTCGCCTAAGAATCCAAGAGACCCAGTACTTC.

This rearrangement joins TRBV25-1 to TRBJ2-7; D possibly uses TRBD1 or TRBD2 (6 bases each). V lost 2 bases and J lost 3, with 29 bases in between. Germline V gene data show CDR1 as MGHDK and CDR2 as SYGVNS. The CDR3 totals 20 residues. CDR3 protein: CASSETGGRASPPALYEQYF. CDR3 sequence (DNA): TGTGCCAGCAGTGAAACCGGGGGCAGGGCCTCCCCGCCGGCCCTCTACGAGCAGTACTTC.

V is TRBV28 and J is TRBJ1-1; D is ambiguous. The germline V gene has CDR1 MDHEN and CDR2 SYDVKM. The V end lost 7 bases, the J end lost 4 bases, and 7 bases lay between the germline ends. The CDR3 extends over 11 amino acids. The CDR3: CASTSLTEAFF. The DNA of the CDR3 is TGTGCCAGCACTTCCCTCACTGAAGCTTTCTTT.

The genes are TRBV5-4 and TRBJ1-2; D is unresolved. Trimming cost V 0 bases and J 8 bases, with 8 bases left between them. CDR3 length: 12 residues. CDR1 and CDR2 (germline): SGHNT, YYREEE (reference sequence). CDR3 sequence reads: CASSLDNWGYTF. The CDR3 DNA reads TGTGCCAGCAGCTTGGATAACTGGGGCTACACCTTC.

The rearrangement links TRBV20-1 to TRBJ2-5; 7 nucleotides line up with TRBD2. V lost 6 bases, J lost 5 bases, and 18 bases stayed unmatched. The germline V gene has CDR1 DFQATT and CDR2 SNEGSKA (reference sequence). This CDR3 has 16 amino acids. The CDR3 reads CSASVQMGGRRETQYF. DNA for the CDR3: TGCAGTGCCTCCGTTCAAATGGGGGGGAGACGGGAGACCCAGTACTTC.

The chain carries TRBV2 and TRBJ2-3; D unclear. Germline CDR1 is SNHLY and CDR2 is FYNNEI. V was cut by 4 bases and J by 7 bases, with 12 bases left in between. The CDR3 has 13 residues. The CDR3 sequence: CASSGSDEYTQYF. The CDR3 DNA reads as TGTGCCAGCAGTGGTTCAGATGAGTATACGCAGTATTTT.

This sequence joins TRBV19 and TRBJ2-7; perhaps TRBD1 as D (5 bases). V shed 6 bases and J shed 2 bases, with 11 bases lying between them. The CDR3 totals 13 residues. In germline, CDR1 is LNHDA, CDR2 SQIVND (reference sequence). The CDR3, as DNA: TGTGCCAGTAGAAAAGGGGTAGCCTACGAGCAGTACTTC. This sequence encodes CASRKGVAYEQYF.

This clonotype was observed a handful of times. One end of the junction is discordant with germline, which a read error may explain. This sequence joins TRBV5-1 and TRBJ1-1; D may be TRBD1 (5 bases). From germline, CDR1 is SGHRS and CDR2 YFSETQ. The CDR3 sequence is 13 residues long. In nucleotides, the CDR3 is TGTGCCAGCAGTTTAGGGGAGAACACTGAAGCTTTCTTT. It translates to CASSLGENTEAFF.

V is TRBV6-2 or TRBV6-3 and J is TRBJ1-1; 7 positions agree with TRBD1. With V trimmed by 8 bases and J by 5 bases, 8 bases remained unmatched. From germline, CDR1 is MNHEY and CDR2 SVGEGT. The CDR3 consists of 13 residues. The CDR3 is CASQAGGSTEAFF. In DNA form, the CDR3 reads TGTGCCAGCCAGGCAGGGGGATCAACTGAAGCTTTCTTT.

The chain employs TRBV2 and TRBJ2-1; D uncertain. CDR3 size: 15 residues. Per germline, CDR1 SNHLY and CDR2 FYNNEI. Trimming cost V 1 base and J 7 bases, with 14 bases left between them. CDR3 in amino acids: CASSEEVRYMNEQFF. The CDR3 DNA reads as TGTGCCAGCAGTGAAGAGGTCCGGTACATGAATGAGCAGTTCTTC.